These 26 T cell receptor beta chains came from one sample sequenced in a study of T cell repertoires in cytomegalovirus infection. Via MiXCR, TCRdb re-called the reads, giving one row per CDR3 protein. In the table there are nearly 450,000 distinct CDR3 sequences, approximately 30% of which are singletons. The sequenced sample consisted of PBMCs. The receptor source for this set is a human donor in good health (CMV status not recorded). Some clones in this sample may be carry-over from other donors' samples.

The chain links TRBV11-2 to TRBJ1-3, with a possible D match to TRBD1 (5 bases). The length of the CDR3 is 16 residues. Germline values: CDR1 SGHAT, CDR2 FQNNGV. V lost 5 bases, J lost 2 bases, and 16 bases lay in between. CDR3: CASSPQVRGAGNTIYF. The CDR3 region has the DNA TGTGCCAGCAGCCCGCAGGTCCGGGGGGCTGGAAACACCATATATTTT.

V is TRBV12-3 or TRBV12-4 and J is TRBJ2-7, with a possible D match to TRBD2 (6 bases). V lost 3 bases and J lost 5, with 11 bases in between. This CDR3 is built from 13 residues. The CDR3 sequence is CASSLGGLDEQYF. The CDR3 DNA sequence: TGTGCCAGCAGTTTGGGAGGCTTGGACGAGCAGTACTTC.

This clonotype was found many times. This chain connects TRBV7-9 to TRBJ1-1, with D perhaps matching TRBD1 (5 bases). V lost 5 bases, J lost 1 base, and 14 bases lay in between. The CDR3 consists of 15 residues. The germline gives CDR1 SEHNR, CDR2 FQNEAQ (reference sequence). CDR3 protein: CASSTNRRGNTEAFF. The DNA of the CDR3 is TGTGCCAGCAGCACTAACCGGAGGGGGAACACTGAAGCTTTCTTT.

The J gene is TRBJ2-1, the V gene TRBV10-3, with TRBD1 identical over 9 bases. The V gene's germline CDR1 is ENHRY and CDR2 SYGVKD. With 0 bases clipped from V and 4 bases from J, the junction kept 4 bases outside the gene matches. This CDR3 region has 16 residues. The CDR3 DNA reads as TGTGCCATCAGTGAGTCACCGGGACAGGGATACAATGAGCAGTTCTTC. Translation gives CAISESPGQGYNEQFF.

Worth noting for this clonotype: A much larger clone differs by one base, so this may be a read error. The chain combines TRBV7-2 with TRBJ2-3; 11 nucleotides match TRBD2. Germline CDR1 is SGHTA and CDR2 is FQGNSA. The CDR3 consists of 17 residues. CDR3 in DNA: TGTGCCAGCAGCTTAAACCCTAGCGGGGGGATCACAGGTACGCAGTATTTT. Residues: CASSLNPSGGITGTQYF. Together with reference TRBV7-2 and TRBJ2-3, the CDR3 gives the full variable domain: GAGVSQSPSNKVTEKGKDVELRCDPISGHTALYWYRQSLGQGLEFLIYFQGNSAPDKSGLPSDRFSAERTGGSVSTLTIQRTQQEDSAVYLCASSLNPSGGITGTQYFGPGTRLTVL.

The V and J genes are TRBV4-1 and TRBJ1-2, with D possibly matching TRBD1 (5 bases). Between the trimmed V and J ends, which lost 6 bases and 1 base, there was a span of 15 bases. This CDR3 has 15 amino acids. CDR1 is MGHRA, CDR2 YSYEKL, per germline. The CDR3 region has the DNA TGCGCCAGCAGTCCAACACCACAGGATAACTATGGCTACACCTTC. Encoded protein: CASSPTPQDNYGYTF.

This clonotype was counted ten times or more. The gene calls are TRBV27 and TRBJ2-7; D ambiguous. Germline CDR1 MNHEY, CDR2 SMNVEV (reference sequence). Between the trimmed V and J ends, which lost 3 bases and 2 bases, there was a span of 14 bases. The CDR3 runs 15 residues. In DNA, the CDR3 is TGTGCCAGCAGTTTTAGGCCAGGAAAAGCCTACGAGCAGTACTTC. It encodes CASSFRPGKAYEQYF.

J is TRBJ1-5 and V is TRBV15, with a tentative D call TRBD1 (6 bases). The germline gives CDR1 LNHNV, CDR2 YYDKDF (reference sequence). Trimming removed 5 bases from V and 0 bases from J, with 17 bases in between. The CDR3 loop spans 17 amino acids. The CDR3 bases are TGTGCCACCAGCGGGGCAGGGGAAACTTATAGCAATCAGCCCCAGCATTTT. Residues: CATSGAGETYSNQPQHF.

The chain combines TRBV10-3 with TRBJ1-1; D perhaps matches TRBD1 (6 bases). The V end was cut by 6 bases, the J end by 5 bases, with 16 bases between. Per the germline V gene, CDR1 is ENHRY and CDR2 is SYGVKD. The CDR3 covers 14 residues. CDR3 sequence (DNA): TGTGCCATCAGCCGCAGGGGAGGAGGAACTGAAGCTTTCTTT. Amino acid sequence: CAISRRGGGTEAFF.

In this sample, this clonotype turned up once. The junction differs from germline at one of its ends, possibly a read error. V and J are TRBV24-1 and TRBJ2-1; possibly TRBD1 for D (6 bases). Germline assignment: CDR1 KGHDR and CDR2 SFDVKD. This CDR3 contains 14 residues. In nucleotides, the CDR3 is TGTGCCACCAGTGACAGGGGATGGAACAATCAGCAGTTCTTC. This sequence encodes CATSDRGWNNQQFF.

The chain combines TRBV6-1 with TRBJ1-6; TRBD1 matches 7 bases. The CDR3 is 14 amino acids. The V segment lost 5 bases and the J segment 10 bases; nucleotides outside the gene matches: 8. The germline CDR1 and CDR2 sequences are MNHNS and SASEGT. As DNA, the CDR3 is TGTGCCAGCAGTTTTGACAGGGTCAGGTCACCCCTCCACTTT. Translation gives CASSFDRVRSPLHF.

This clonotype was picked up one time. The CDR3 is CASSPDGDYEQYF. In nucleotides, the CDR3 is TGTGCCAGCTCACCAGACGGCGACTACGAGCAGTACTTC. The chain uses TRBV18 and TRBJ2-7; the D is unclear. Per germline, CDR1 KGHSH and CDR2 LQKENI. Trimming removed 2 bases at V and 3 bases at J, with 8 bases between. The CDR3 consists of 13 residues.

V gene TRBV5-4 combines with J gene TRBJ2-5, with 8 bases lining up with TRBD1. Per the germline V gene, CDR1 is SGHNT and CDR2 is YYREEE (reference sequence). V trimming: 4 bases; J trimming: 4 bases; junction bases outside the gene matches: 3. The length of the CDR3 is 13 residues. CDR3 sequence reads: CASSRTGGETQYF. The CDR3 coding sequence is TGTGCCAGCAGCAGAACAGGGGGAGAGACCCAGTACTTC.

On this clonotype itself: At one boundary the junction diverges from the germline segment, which might be a read error. This rearrangement joins TRBV7-3 to TRBJ2-1; 7 nucleotides agree with TRBD2. The CDR3 sequence is 17 residues long. Germline V gene data show CDR1 as SGHTA and CDR2 as FQGTGA. The CDR3 loop reads CSSSLRQASGSSYEQFF. The CDR3 nucleotides read TGTTCCAGCAGCCTAAGGCAGGCTAGCGGATCCAGTTATGAGCAGTTCTTC.

As concerns this clonotype: A clone one base away is much larger, so this may be a read error. The rearrangement links TRBV7-2 to TRBJ2-3; TRBD1 aligns across 7 bases. There are 15 residues in the CDR3. The J segment lost 4 bases and the V segment lost 1 base, leaving 5 bases of the junction unmatched. The germline V gene has CDR1 SGHTA and CDR2 FQGNSA. The DNA for the CDR3 is TGTGCCAGCAGCTTAGACGGACAGGTACCAGATACGCAGTATTTT. The encoded protein is CASSLDGQVPDTQYF.

In the case of this clonotype: Lacking the conserved final phenylalanine or tryptophan, this CDR3 likely reflects a read error. J is TRBJ2-2 and V is TRBV19, with D perhaps matching TRBD2 (5 bases). Per the germline V gene, CDR1 is LNHDA and CDR2 is SQIVND (reference sequence). The CDR3 spans 13 residues. The CDR3 protein is CASSIDGTGDLFC. CDR3 DNA: TGTGCCAGTAGTATAGACGGCACCGGGGATCTGTTTTGT.

The table lists this clonotype with a few counts. The genes are TRBV4-2 and TRBJ2-1; D not resolved. Between the trimmed V and J ends, which lost 0 bases and 12 bases, there was a span of 9 bases. The CDR3 extends over 12 amino acids. Germline V CDR1 and CDR2: LGHNA, YNFKEQ. DNA of the CDR3: TGTGCCAGCAGCCAAGATCCGAGTAGGCAGTTCTTC. Residues: CASSQDPSRQFF.

The V call is TRBV11-2, the J call TRBJ1-6, with D unresolved. CDR1 is SGHAT and CDR2 is FQNNGV in the germline V gene. The V end lost 3 bases, the J end lost 7 bases, and 13 bases lay between the germline ends. This CDR3 spans 15 amino acids. CDR3 nucleotide sequence: TGTGCCAGCAGCTTTGACGAACGGGTGAATTCACCCCTCCACTTT. As protein: CASSFDERVNSPLHF.

Concerning this clonotype: A much larger clone lies one base from this, so it may be a read error. This chain uses TRBV7-6 with TRBJ1-4; tentatively, D is TRBD1 (5 bases). V was shortened by 5 bases and J by 3 bases, with 13 bases between the two germline ends. Germline lookup yields CDR1 SGHVS and CDR2 FNYEAQ. The CDR3 totals 15 residues. CDR3 amino acids: CASSRTQAPNEKLFF. Here the CDR3 DNA reads TGTGCCAGCAGCCGAACACAGGCACCTAATGAAAAACTGTTTTTT.

The J gene is TRBJ2-3, the V gene TRBV7-6, with no clear D. Per germline, CDR1 SGHVS and CDR2 FNYEAQ. V was shortened by 5 bases and J by 0 bases, with 12 bases between the two germline ends. This CDR3 is 15 amino acids long. The CDR3 DNA is TGTGCCAGCAGCCAACAAGAGACTAGCACAGATACGCAGTATTTT. Translated: CASSQQETSTDTQYF.

The V gene is TRBV12-3 or TRBV12-4, the J gene TRBJ2-3; 8 bases are a match to TRBD1. With V trimmed by 7 bases and J by 4 bases, 4 bases remained unmatched. CDR3 length: 13 amino acids. CDR3 in amino acids: CASNGQGSDTQYF. The CDR3 DNA follows: TGTGCCAGCAACGGACAGGGCTCAGATACGCAGTATTTT.

At least ten counts were recorded for this clonotype. The V and J genes are TRBV11-3 and TRBJ1-2; D is ambiguous. V dropped 4 bases and J dropped 11 bases, with 14 bases sitting between them. The CDR3 is made up of 12 amino acids. CDR1 SGHNT and CDR2 YENEEA come from the germline V gene. CDR3 sequence: CASSSGSRSYTF. DNA for the CDR3: TGTGCCAGCAGCTCAGGATCCAGAAGTTACACCTTC.

This clonotype was observed a few times. The rearrangement links TRBV4-1 to TRBJ2-7; D is possibly TRBD1 (5 bases). The CDR3 spans 12 residues. CDR1 is MGHRA, CDR2 YSYEKL, per germline. V dropped 1 base and J dropped 12 bases, with 13 bases sitting between them. CDR3 nucleotides: TGCGCCAGCAGCCAAGGTGCATCAGGGATGTACTTC. Its protein is CASSQGASGMYF.

On this clonotype itself: At one of its ends the junction is not consistent with the germline gene, which may arise from a read error. The chain links TRBV29-1 to TRBJ2-5; the D gene is possibly TRBD2 (6 bases). This CDR3 spans 12 amino acids. CDR1 is SQVTM and CDR2 is ANQGSEA in the germline V gene. This CDR3 is CSGTRETKTHYF. As DNA, the CDR3 is TGCAGCGGGACGCGGGAAACTAAGACCCATTACTTC.

In its sample, this clonotype was seen many times. The rearrangement links TRBV6-1 to TRBJ2-5, with D possibly being TRBD1 or TRBD2 (6 bases each). Germline CDR1 reads MNHNS; CDR2 reads SASEGT. The CDR3 is made up of 15 amino acids. V lost 5 bases and J 1 base, leaving 14 bases between the germline ends. Here the CDR3 DNA reads TGTGCCAGCAGTCCGCTGGGGGGCTCCCAAGAGACCCAGTACTTC. This codes for CASSPLGGSQETQYF.

This clonotype has more than one count but fewer than ten. No DNA is shown, since the ends of the CDR3 on it are uncertain; the CDR3 is the one TCRdb lists. This CDR3 reads CASSPRSSGGGRFLETQYF. The rearrangement uses TRBV7-8 and TRBJ2-5; the listed D gene, TRBD1, was not tested against the DNA. Including both end residues, the CDR3 is 19 amino acids long. Germline CDR1 SGHVS, CDR2 FQNEAQ.